The entry below gives a single T cell receptor beta chain sequence along with its context. The antigen is not known. The data derive from a study of T-cell reconstitution after alpha-beta-depleted transplantation in children. Findings of the study overall: After one year, T-cell counts and TCRbeta diversity mostly came from new T cells.

Looked up from germline, CDR1 is SQVTM and CDR2 is ANQGSEA. The length of the CDR3 is 15 residues. J lost 6 bases, V lost 0 bases, and 8 bases had no gene match. It was with unique molecular identifiers that the TCRbeta library was prepared. TCRdb itself ran the PCR reads through MiXCR, one entry per CDR3 protein. The table shows 500,000 to 750,000 distinct CDR3 sequences, with about a quarter occurring only once. This receptor was taken from a boy less than two years old with Wiskott-Aldrich syndrome, due to receive a stem cell transplant. The chain recombines TRBV29-1 with TRBJ2-7; 10 nucleotides agree with TRBD2. The sample was PBMCs, taken before TCRalphabeta/CD19-depleted stem cell transplant. This CDR3 is CSVEDRILAGSEQYF. In DNA form, the CDR3 reads TGCAGCGTTGAAGATCGGATACTAGCGGGAAGCGAGCAGTACTTC.